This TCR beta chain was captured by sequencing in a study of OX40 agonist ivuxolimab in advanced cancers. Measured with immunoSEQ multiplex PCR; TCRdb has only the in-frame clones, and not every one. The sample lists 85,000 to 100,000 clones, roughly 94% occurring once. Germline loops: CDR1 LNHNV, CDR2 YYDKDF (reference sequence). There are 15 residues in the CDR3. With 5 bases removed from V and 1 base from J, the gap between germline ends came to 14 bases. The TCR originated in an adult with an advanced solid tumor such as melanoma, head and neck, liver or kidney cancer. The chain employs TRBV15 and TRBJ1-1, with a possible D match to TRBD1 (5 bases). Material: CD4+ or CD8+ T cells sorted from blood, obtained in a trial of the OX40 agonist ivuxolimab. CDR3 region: CATSAGGTGNTEAFF. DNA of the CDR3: TGTGCCACCAGCGCCGGGGGAACGGGGAACACTGAAGCTTTCTTT.